This TCR beta chain derives from a study of beta chain features in type 1 diabetes. The study reverse transcribed the entire isolated RNA, so it sequenced expressed TCRB transcripts. Libraries were prepared by immunoSEQ multiplex PCR; TCRdb keeps only in-frame clonotypes and omits some of them. This sample has over 150,000 clones; around an eighth occur once, and the top ten carry approximately 0.64%. Study observations and caveats: Type 1 diabetes patients showed fewer insertions and more deletions at VDJ junctions. A moderate, significant TCRB CDR3 shortening appeared in type 1 diabetes across four CD4+ subsets.

Per germline, CDR1 SGHVS and CDR2 FQNEAQ. Trimming cost V 2 bases and J 2 bases; bases outside gene matches: 6. The CDR3 is 16 amino acids. With regard to this clone: What it recognizes is unknown.

The sequenced material came from central memory CD4+ T cells from blood. V and J are TRBV7-8 and TRBJ1-2, with 9 bases that match TRBD1. The receptor comes from a woman aged 18 to 35 in good health. This chain's CDR3 is CASSLTGGAINYGYTF. CDR3 nucleotide sequence: TGTGCCAGCAGCTTAACAGGGGGCGCGATCAACTATGGCTACACCTTC.